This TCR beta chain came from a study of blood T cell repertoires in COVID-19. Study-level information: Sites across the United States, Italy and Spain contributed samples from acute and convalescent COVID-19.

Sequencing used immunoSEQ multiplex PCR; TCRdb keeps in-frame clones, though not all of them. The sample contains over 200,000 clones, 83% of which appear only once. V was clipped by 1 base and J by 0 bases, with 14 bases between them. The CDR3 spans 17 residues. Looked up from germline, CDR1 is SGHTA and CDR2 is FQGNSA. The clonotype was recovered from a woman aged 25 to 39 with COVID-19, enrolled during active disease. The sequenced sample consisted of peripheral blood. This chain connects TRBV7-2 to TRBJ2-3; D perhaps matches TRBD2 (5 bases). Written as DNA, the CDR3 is TGTGCCAGCAGCTTAGTCGGTAGGACTTTTAGCACAGATACGCAGTATTTT. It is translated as CASSLVGRTFSTDTQYF.